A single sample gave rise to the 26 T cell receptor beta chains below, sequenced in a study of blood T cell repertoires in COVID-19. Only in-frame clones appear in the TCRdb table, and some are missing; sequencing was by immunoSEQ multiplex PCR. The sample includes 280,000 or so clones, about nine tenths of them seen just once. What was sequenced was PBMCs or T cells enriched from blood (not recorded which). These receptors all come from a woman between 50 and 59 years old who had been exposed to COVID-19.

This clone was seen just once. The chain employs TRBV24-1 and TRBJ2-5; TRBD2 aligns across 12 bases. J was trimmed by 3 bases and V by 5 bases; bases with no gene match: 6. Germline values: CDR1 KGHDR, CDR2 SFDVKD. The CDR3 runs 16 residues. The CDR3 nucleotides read TGTGCCACCAGTGCTAGGACTAGCGGGGCTAAAGAGACCCAGTACTTC. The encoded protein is CATSARTSGAKETQYF.

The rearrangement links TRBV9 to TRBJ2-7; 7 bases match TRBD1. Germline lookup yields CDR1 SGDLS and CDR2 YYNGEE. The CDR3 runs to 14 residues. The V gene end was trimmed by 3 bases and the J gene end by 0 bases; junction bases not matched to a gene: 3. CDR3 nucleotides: TGTGCCAGCAGCGGGGACAGTAACTCCTACGAGCAGTACTTC. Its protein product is CASSGDSNSYEQYF.

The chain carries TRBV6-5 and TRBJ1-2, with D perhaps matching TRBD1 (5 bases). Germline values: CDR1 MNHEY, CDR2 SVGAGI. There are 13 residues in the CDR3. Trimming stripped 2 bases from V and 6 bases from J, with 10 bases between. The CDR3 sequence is CASSYMGHHGYTF. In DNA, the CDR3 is TGTGCCAGCAGTTACATGGGGCACCATGGCTACACCTTC.

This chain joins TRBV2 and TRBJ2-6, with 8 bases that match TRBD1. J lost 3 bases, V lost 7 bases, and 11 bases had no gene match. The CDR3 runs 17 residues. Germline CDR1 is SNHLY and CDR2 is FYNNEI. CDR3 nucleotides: TGTGCCAGCAAAGGCAGGGGGCAGGAAAGTGGGGCCAACGTCCTGACTTTC. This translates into CASKGRGQESGANVLTF.

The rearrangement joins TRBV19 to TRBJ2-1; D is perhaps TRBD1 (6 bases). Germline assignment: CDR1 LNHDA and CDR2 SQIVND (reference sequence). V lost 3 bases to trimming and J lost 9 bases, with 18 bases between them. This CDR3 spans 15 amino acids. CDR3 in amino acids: CASSMDSWARREQFF. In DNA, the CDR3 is TGTGCCAGTAGTATGGACAGTTGGGCCAGGCGTGAGCAGTTCTTC.

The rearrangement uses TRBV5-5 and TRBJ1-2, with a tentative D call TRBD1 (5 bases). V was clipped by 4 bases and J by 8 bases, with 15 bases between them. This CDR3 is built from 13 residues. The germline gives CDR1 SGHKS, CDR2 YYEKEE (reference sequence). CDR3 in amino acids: CASSPLQAPGYTF. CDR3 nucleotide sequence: TGTGCCAGCAGCCCCTTACAGGCCCCCGGCTACACCTTC.

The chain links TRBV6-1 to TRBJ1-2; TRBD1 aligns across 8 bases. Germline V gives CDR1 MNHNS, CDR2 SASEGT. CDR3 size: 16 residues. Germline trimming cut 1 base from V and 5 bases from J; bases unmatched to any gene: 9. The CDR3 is CASSEDLDRVRYGYTF. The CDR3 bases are TGTGCCAGCAGTGAAGATCTGGACAGGGTGAGATATGGCTACACCTTC.

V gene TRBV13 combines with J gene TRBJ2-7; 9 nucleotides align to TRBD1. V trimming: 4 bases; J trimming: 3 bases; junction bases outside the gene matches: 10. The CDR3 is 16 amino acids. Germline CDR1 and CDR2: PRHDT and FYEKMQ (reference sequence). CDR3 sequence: CASSSRTGDIYYEQYF. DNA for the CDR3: TGTGCCAGCAGCTCGAGGACAGGGGACATTTACTACGAGCAGTACTTC.

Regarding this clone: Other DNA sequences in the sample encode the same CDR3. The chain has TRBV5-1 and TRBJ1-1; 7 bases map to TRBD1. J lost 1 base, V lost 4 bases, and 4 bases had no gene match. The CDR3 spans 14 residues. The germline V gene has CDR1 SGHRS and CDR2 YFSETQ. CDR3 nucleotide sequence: TGCGCCAGCAGCCTGACAGGGACGAACACTGAAGCTTTCTTT. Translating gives CASSLTGTNTEAFF. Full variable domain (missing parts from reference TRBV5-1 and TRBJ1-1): KAGVTQTPRYLIKTRGQQVTLSCSPISGHRSVSWYQQTPGQGLQFLFEYFSETQRNKGNFPGRFSGRQFSNSRSEMNVSTLELGDSALYLCASSLTGTNTEAFFGQGTRLTVV.

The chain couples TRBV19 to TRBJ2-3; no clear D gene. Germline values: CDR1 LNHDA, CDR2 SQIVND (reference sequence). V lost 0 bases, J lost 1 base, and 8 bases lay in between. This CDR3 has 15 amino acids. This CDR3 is CASSIEGQGTDTQYF. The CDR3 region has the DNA TGTGCCAGTAGTATAGAAGGCCAGGGCACAGATACGCAGTATTTT. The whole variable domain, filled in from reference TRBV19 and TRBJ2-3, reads DGGITQSPKYLFRKEGQNVTLSCEQNLNHDAMYWYRQDPGQGLRLIYYSQIVNDFQKGDIAEGYSVSREKKESFPLTVTSAQKNPTAFYLCASSIEGQGTDTQYFGPGTRLTVL.

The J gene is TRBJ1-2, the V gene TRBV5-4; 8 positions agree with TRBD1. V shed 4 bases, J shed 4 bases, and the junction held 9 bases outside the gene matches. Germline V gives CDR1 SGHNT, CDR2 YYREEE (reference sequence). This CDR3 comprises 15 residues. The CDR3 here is CASSLGQGPLYGYTF. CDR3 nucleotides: TGTGCCAGCAGCCTCGGACAGGGTCCCCTCTATGGCTACACCTTC.

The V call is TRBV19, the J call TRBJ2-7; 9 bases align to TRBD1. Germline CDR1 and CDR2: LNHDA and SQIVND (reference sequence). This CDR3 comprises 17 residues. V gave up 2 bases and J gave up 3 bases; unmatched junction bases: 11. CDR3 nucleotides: TGTGCCAGTAGTATAAAGTCAATCACAGGGGGCTTCTACGAGCAGTACTTC. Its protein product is CASSIKSITGGFYEQYF.

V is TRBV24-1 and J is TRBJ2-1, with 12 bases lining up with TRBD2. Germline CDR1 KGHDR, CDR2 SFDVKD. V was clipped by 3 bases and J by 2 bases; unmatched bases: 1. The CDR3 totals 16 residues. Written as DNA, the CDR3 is TGTGCCACCAGTGATCCTAGCGGGGGGGCCTACAATGAGCAGTTCTTC. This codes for CATSDPSGGAYNEQFF.

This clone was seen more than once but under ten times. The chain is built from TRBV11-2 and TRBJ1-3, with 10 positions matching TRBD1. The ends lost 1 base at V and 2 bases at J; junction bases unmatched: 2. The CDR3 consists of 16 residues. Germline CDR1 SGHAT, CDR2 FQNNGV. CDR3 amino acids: CASSLVGQGTGNTIYF. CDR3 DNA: TGTGCCAGCAGCTTAGTGGGACAGGGGACTGGAAACACCATATATTTT.

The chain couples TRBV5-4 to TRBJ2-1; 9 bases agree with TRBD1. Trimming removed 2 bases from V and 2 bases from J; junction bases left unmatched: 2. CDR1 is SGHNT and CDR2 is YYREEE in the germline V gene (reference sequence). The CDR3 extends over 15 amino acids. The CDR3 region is CASSFWDRAYNEQFF. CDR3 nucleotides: TGTGCCAGCAGCTTTTGGGACAGGGCCTACAATGAGCAGTTCTTC.

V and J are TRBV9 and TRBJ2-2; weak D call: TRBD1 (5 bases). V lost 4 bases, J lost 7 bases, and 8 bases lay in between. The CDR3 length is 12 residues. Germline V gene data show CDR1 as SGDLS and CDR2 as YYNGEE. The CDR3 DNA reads TGTGCCAGCAGCCCCCAGGGCGGGGAGCTGTTTTTT. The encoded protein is CASSPQGGELFF.

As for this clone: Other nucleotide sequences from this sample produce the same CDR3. CDR3 sequence (DNA): TGTGCCAGCCGCCCGGCGGGGTCCTACGAGCAGTACTTC. Amino acids: CASRPAGSYEQYF. This chain connects TRBV25-1 to TRBJ2-7, with D perhaps TRBD2 (6 bases). This CDR3 has 13 residues. V lost 8 bases and J 1 base, leaving 12 bases between the germline ends. CDR1 and CDR2 (germline): MGHDK, SYGVNS.

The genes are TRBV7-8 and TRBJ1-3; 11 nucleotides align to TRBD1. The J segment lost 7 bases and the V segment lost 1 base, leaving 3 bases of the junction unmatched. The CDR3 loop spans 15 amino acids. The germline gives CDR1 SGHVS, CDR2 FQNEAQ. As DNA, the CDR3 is TGTGCCAGCAGCTTAGGGACAGGGGGCTTGAACACCATATATTTT. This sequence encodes CASSLGTGGLNTIYF.

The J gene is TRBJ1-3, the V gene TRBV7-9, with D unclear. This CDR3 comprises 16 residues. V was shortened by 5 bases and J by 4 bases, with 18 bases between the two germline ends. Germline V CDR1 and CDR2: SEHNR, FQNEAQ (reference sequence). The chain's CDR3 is CASSLGVPYSGNTIYF. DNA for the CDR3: TGTGCCAGCAGCCTAGGAGTGCCGTACAGCGGAAACACCATATATTTT.

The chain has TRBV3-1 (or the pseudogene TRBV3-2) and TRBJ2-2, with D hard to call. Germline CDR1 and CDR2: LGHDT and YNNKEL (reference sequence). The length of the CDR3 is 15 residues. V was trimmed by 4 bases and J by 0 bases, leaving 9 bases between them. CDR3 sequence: CASSLHAANTGELFF. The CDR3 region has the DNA TGTGCCAGCAGCCTCCACGCAGCGAACACCGGGGAGCTGTTTTTT.

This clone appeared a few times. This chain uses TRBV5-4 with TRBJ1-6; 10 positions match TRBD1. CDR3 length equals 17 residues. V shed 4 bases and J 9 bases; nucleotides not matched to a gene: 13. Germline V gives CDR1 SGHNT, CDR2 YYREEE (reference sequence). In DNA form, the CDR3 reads TGTGCCAGCAGCGCCTTACCCGGGACAGGGGAAAGTTCACCCCTCCACTTT. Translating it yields CASSALPGTGESSPLHF.

Here the CDR3 DNA reads TGCGCCAGCAACCAACAGGGGGCAGGGTCGACCGGGGAGCTGTTTTTT. Protein: CASNQQGAGSTGELFF. The chain carries TRBV5-1 and TRBJ2-2; 9 bases fit TRBD1. Germline values: CDR1 SGHRS, CDR2 YFSETQ. The CDR3 sequence is 16 residues long. Trimming at V came to 6 bases and at J to 5 bases, leaving 11 bases not matched to a gene.

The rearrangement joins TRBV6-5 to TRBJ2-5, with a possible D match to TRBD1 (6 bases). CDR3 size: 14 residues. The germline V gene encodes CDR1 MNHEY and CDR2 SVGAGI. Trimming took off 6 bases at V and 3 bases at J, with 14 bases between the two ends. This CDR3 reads CASSRRTVEETQYF. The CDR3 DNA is TGTGCCAGCAGCCGGAGGACAGTGGAAGAGACCCAGTACTTC.

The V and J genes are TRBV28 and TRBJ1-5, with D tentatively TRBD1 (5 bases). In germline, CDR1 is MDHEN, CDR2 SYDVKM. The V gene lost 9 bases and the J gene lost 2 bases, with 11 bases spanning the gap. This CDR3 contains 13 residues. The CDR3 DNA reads TGTGCCAGTATCGGGGGTGGCAATCAGCCCCAGCATTTT. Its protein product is CASIGGGNQPQHF.

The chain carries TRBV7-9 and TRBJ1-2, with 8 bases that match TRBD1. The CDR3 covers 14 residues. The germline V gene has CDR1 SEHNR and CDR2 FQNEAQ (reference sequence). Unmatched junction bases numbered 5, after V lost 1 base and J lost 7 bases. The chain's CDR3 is CASSLDQGASGYTF. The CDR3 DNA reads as TGTGCCAGCAGCTTAGATCAGGGGGCCAGTGGCTACACCTTC.

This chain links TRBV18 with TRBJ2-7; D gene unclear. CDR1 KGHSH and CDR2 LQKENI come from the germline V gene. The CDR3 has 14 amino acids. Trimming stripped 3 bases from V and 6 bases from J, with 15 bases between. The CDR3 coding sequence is TGTGCCAGCTCACCCCTAAACCGACAAATCGAGCAGTACTTC. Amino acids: CASSPLNRQIEQYF. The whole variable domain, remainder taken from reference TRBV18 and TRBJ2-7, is NAGVMQNPRHLVRRRGQEARLRCSPMKGHSHVYWYRQLPEEGLKFMVYLQKENIIDESGMPKERFSAEFPKEGPSILRIQQVVRGDSAAYFCASSPLNRQIEQYFGPGTRLTVT.